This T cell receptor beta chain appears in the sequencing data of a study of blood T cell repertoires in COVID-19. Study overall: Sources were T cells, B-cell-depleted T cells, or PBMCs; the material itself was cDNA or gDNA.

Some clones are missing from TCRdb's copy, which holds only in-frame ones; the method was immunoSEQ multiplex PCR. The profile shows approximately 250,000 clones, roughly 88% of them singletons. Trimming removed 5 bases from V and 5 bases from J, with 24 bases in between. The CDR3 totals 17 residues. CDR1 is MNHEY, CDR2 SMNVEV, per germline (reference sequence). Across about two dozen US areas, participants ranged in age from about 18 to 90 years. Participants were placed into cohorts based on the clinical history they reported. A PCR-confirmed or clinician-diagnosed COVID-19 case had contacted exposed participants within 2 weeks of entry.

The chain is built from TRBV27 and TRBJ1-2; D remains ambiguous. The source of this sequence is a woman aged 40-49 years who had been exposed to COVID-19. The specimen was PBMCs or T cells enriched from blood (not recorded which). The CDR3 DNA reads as TGTGCCAGCAGTCCATCCGCCAGCGGGCTCCTCTTATATGGCTACACCTTC. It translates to CASSPSASGLLLYGYTF.